This T cell receptor (beta chain) was recorded in a study of CD8 T cells in Susac syndrome (dated by TCRdb to about 2019). A note on the overall study: The study used repertoire sequencing to test whether antigen drove CD8+ T cell activation and differentiation in Susac syndrome.

RNA was extracted using the RNeasy kit, and about 0.45 to 1 microgram was reverse transcribed with random hexamers. TCR beta CDR3 regions were amplified with the immunoSEQ multiplex PCR assay covering 54 Vbeta and 13 Jbeta segments. PCR amplification bias was corrected using a synthetic template baseline for primer optimization and computational correction. The authors' pipeline ran thus. Reads were annotated to V, D and J genes according to IMGT and were analyzed with immunoSEQ Analyzer, with only productive sequences retained. Clonality was calculated as one minus the Shannon entropy normalized by log2 of the number of productive unique sequences. Public and private clones were assessed among the 100 most prevalent clones of each patient and control. Susac-specific clones were defined as absent from healthy and MS cohorts, over a thousand published viral clones and other ImmuneACCESS disease sequences. The raw public data were reprocessed by TCRdb itself: fastp quality trimming at Q25, MiXCR clonotype calling, in-frame beta chains only. One record per CDR3 amino acid sequence lists the most common genes and DNA. The V and J calls come from TCRdb's annotation, not from the publication. For this sample the table gives roughly 180,000 distinct CDR3 sequences, of which 93% were detected only once. 0.09% to 0.095% of the sample is held by the ten biggest clonotypes.

What the authors observed across the whole study: The number of individuals in the TCR sequencing and HLA analysis was recognized as being relatively small.

As for this clonotype: Its recognized antigen is unknown. Base-call qualities are not available, and no considerably larger clone is one nucleotide away.

Peripheral blood CD8+ and CD4+ T cells from healthy donors, Susac syndrome patients and multiple sclerosis patients were profiled using high-throughput TCR beta sequencing. The multiple sclerosis controls were treatment-naive patients who had stable or active relapsing-remitting disease and met the revised McDonald criteria. Bulk CD8+ and CD4+ T cells were purified magnetically by negative isolation, whereas CD8+ TEMRA cells were enriched by FACS. Blood was collected in EDTA tubes and processed within 24 hours, with PBMCs isolated through density gradient centrifugation. PBMCs intended for TCR sequencing were frozen in liquid nitrogen and were later thawed in a 37 degrees C water bath. The sorted or isolated CD4+, CD8+ and CD8+ TEMRA cells had a purity of 90% or higher. CDR1 and CDR2, per the germline V gene, are SGDLS and YYNGEE. From the cysteine through the phenylalanine, the CDR3 covers 14 amino acids. This entry keeps only the CDR3 DNA: 42 bases, framed from base 1. The junction shows trimming of 2 bases on V and 4 bases on J, and the gene matches do not reach 3 bases of it.

This TCR derives from a human donor with multiple sclerosis. The chain is assembled from TRBV9 and TRBJ1-3; 7 central nucleotides agree with TRBD1. The sample consisted of CD4+ T cells from PBMCs. The nucleotide sequence is TGTGCCAGCAGCGTTACAGGGGAAGGAAACACCATATATTTT. The resulting protein is CASSVTGEGNTIYF.